The T cell receptor beta chain under discussion was sequenced for a study of spatial heterogeneity in lung cancer. Study details: Counts of TCR transcripts in tumor regions tracked strongly with a T cell module score that came from matched bulk RNA-seq.

The CDR3 length is 14 residues. V was shortened by 6 bases and J by 0 bases, with 15 bases between the two germline ends. Per germline, CDR1 DFQATT and CDR2 SNEGSKA (reference sequence). Noted time point: sample taken at primary tumor resection. Sequencing was performed on whole RNA extracted from tumor and nontumor lung tissue, or from frozen PBMC, and the material was left unsorted. Notes on the study in general: Tracking of tumor mutation counts was seen in expanded intratumoral alpha and beta TCR counts. The counts of expanded TCRs, ubiquitous and regional, tracked ubiquitous and regional nonsynonymous mutations, respectively.

A distinct unique molecular identifier was carried by each TCR cDNA molecule. TCRdb re-called the 5' RACE reads through MiXCR, storing one row per CDR3 protein. The repertoire consists of more than 1,500 distinct CDR3 sequences, with roughly 17% occurring once and the leading ten covering under 35%. This clonotype rates as medium-sized. As yet, its antigen is unknown. This clonotype originated in a female donor with early-stage non-small cell lung cancer. Sequenced material: lung tumor tissue, taken at surgery. The chain employs TRBV20-1 and TRBJ2-7, with unresolved D. This chain's CDR3 is CSAISPGHSYEQYF. CDR3 DNA sequence: TGCAGTGCCATATCGCCGGGCCACTCCTACGAGCAGTACTTC.